This T cell receptor (beta chain) was observed in a study of control samples from healthy donors and cancer patients. The length of the CDR3 is 16 residues. V was clipped by 0 bases and J by 5 bases, with 16 bases between them. The germline V gene encodes CDR1 MNHEY and CDR2 SVGAGI. Using immunoSEQ multiplex PCR, the repertoire was profiled, and TCRdb retains in-frame clones only, with some absent. The sample carries around 100,000 clones, about 90% recorded once. The receptor comes from a woman in her forties or fifties in good health. The material sequenced was blood. The J gene is TRBJ1-2, the V gene TRBV6-5; D remains ambiguous. The CDR3 here is CASSYSSSGRIYGYTF. The CDR3 DNA is TGTGCCAGCAGTTACTCGTCCAGCGGAAGAATTTATGGCTACACCTTC.